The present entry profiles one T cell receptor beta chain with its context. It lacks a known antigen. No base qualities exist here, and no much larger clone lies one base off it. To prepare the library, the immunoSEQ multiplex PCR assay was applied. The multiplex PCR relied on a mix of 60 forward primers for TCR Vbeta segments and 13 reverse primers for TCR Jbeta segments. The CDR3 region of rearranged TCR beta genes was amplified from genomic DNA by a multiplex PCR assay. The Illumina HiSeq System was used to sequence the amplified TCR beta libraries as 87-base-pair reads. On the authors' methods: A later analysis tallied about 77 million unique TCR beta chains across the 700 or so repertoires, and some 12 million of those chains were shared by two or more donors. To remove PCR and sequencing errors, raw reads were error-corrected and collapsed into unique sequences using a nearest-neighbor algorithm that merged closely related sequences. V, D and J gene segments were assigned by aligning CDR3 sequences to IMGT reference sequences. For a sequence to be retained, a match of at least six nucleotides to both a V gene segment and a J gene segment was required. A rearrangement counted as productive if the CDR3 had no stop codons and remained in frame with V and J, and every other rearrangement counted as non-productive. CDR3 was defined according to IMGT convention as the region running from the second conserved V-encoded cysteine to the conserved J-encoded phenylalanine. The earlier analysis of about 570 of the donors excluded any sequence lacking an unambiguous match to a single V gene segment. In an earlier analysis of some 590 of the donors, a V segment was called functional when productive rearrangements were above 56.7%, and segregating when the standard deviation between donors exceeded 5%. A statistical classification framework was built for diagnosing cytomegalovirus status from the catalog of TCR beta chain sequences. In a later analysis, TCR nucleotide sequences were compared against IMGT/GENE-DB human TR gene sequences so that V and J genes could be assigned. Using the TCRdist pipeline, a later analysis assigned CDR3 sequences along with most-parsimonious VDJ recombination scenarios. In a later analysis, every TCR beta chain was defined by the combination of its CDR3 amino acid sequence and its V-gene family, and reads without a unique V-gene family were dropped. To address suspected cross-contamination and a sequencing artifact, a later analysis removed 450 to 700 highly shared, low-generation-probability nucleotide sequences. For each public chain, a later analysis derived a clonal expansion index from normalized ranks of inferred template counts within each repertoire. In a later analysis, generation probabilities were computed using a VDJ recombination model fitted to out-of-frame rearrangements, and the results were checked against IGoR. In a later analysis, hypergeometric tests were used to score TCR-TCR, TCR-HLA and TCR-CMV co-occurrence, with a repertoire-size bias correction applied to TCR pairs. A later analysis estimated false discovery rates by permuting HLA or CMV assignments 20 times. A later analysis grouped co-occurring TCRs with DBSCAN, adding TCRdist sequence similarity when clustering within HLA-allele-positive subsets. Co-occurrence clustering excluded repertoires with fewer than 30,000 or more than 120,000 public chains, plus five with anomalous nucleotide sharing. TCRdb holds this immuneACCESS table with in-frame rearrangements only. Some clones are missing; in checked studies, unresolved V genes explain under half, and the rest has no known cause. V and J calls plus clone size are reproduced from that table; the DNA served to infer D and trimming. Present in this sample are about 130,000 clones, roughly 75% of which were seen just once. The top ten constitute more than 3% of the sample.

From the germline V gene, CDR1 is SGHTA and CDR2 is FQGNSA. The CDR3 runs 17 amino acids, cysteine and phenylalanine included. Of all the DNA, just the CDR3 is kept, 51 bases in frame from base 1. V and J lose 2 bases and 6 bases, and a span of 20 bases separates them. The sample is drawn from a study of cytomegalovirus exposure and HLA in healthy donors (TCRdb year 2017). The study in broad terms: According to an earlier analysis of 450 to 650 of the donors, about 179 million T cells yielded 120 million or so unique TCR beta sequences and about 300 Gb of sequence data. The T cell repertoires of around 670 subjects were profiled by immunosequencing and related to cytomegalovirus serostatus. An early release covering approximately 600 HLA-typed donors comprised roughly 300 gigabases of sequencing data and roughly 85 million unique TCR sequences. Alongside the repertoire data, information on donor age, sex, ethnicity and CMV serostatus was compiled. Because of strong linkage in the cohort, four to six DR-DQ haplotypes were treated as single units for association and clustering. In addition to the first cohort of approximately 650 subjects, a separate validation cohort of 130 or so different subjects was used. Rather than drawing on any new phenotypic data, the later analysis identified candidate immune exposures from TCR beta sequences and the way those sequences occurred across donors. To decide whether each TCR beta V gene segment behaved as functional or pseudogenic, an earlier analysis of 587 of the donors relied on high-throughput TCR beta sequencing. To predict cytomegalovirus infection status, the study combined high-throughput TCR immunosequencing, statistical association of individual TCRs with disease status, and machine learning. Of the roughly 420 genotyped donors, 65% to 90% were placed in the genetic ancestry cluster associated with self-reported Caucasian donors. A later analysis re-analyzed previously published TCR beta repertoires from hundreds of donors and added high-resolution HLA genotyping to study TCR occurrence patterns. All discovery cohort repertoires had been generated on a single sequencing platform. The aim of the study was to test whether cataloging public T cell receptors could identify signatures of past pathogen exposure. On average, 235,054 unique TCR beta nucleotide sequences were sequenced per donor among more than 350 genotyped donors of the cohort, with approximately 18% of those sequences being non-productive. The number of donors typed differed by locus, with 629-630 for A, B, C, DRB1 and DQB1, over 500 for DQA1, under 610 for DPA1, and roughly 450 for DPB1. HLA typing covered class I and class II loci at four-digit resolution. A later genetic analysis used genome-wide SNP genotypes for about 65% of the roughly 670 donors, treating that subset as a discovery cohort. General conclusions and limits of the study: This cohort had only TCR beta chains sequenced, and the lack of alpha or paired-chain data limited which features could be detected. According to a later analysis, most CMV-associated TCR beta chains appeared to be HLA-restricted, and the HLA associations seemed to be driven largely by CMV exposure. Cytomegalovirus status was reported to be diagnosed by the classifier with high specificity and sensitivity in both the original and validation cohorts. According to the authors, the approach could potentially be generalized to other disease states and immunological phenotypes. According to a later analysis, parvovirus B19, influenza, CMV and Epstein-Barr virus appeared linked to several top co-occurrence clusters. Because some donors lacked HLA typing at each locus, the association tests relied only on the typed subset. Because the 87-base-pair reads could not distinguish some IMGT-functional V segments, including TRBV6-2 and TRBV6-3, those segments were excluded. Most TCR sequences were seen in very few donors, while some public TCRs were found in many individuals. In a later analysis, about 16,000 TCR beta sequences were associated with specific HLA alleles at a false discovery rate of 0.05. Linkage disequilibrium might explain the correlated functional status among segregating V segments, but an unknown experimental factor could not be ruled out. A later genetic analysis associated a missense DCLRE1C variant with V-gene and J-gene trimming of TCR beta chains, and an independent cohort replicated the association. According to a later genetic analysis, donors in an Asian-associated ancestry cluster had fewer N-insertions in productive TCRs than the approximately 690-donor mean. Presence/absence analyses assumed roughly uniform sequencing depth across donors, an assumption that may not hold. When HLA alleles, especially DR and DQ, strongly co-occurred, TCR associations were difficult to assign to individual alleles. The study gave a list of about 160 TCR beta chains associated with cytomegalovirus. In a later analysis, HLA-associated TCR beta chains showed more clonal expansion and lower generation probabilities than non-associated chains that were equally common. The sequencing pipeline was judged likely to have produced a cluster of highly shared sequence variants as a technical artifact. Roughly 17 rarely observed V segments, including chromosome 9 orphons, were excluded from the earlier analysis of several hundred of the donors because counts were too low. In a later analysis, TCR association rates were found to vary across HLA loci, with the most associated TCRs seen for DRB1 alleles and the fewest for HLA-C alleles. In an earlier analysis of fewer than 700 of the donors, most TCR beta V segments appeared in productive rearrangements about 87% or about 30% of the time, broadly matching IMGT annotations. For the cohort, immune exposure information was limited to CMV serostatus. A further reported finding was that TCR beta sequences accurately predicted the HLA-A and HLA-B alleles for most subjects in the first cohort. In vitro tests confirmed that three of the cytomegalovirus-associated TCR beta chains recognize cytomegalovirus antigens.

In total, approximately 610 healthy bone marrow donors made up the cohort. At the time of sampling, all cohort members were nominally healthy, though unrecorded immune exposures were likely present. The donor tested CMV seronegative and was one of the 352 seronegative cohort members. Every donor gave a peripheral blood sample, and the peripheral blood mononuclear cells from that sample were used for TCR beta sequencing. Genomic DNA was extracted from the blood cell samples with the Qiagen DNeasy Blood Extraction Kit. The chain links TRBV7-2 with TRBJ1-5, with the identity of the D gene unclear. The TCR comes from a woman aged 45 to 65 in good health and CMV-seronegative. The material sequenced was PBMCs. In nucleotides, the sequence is TGTGCCAGCAGCTTAAGTATTCGGGTCTCCGGGGTTCAGCCCCAGCATTTT. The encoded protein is CASSLSIRVSGVQPQHF. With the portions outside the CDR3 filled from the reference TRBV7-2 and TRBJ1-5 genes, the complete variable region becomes GAGVSQSPSNKVTEKGKDVELRCDPISGHTALYWYRQSLGQGLEFLIYFQGNSAPDKSGLPSDRFSAERTGGSVSTLTIQRTQQEDSAVYLCASSLSIRVSGVQPQHFGDGTRLSIL.